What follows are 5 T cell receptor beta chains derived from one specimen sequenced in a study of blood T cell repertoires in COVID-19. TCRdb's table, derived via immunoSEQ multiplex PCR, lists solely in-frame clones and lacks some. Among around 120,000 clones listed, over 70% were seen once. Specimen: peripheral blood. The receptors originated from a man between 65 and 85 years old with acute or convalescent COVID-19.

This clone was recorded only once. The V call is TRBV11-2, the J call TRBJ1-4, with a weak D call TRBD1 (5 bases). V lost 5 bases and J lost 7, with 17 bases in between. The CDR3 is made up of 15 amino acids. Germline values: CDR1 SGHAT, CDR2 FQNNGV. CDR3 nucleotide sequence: TGTGCCAGCAGCGGTATTGGGGCGCATTTTGAAAAACTGTTTTTT. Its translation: CASSGIGAHFEKLFF. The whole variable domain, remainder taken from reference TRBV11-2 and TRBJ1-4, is EAGVAQSPRYKIIEKRQSVAFWCNPISGHATLYWYQQILGQGPKLLIQFQNNGVVDDSQLPKDRFSAERLKGVDSTLKIQPAKLEDSAVYLCASSGIGAHFEKLFFGSGTQLSVL.

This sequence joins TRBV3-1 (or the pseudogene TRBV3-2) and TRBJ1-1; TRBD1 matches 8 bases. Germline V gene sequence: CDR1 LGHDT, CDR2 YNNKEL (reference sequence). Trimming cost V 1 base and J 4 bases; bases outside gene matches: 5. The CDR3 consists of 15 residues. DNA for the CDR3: TGTGCCAGCAGCCAAGGGACAGGGTCTGGCACTGAAGCTTTCTTT. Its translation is CASSQGTGSGTEAFF.

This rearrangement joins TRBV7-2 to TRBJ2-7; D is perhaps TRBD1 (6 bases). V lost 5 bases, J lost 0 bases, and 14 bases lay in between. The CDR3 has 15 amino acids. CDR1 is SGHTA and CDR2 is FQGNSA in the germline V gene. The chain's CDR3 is CASSQQGHSSYEQYF. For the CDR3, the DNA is TGTGCCAGCAGCCAACAGGGCCATAGCTCCTACGAGCAGTACTTC.

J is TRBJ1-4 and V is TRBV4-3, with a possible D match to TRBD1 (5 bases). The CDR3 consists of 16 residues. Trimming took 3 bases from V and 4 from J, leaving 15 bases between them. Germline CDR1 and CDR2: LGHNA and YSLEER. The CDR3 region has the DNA TGCGCCAGCAGCCACACTGCACAGGCCTTTAATGAAAAACTGTTTTTT. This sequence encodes CASSHTAQAFNEKLFF.

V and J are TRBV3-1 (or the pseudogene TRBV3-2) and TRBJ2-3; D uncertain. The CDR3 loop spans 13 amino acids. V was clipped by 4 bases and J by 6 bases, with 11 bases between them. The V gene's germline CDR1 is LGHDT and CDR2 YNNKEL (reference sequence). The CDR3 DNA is TGTGCCAGCAGCCTACATATGGAGGATACGCAGTATTTT. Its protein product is CASSLHMEDTQYF.